A selection of T cell receptor beta chains follows, all from one sample in a study of blood T cell repertoires in COVID-19. TCRdb's copy holds only in-frame clones and misses some; the assay was immunoSEQ multiplex PCR. The data contain a few hundred thousand clones, more than 85% of them seen just once; the ten biggest clones take up about 2.7%. The sequenced sample consisted of PBMCs or T cells enriched from blood (not recorded which). The source is a woman in her 30s who had recovered from COVID-19. CDR3s include the opening cysteine and the closing phenylalanine or tryptophan. The D gene is left open where the match is weak. Only part of the rows carry a size: once, few, many, or a class if the clone is expanded.

V gene,D gene,clone size,J gene,CDR3 DNA,CDR3 protein
TRBV6-5,TRBD1,.,TRBJ1-1,TGTGCCAGCAGTTACGGGACAGCACCGAACACTGAAGCTTTCTTT,CASSYGTAPNTEAFF
TRBV6-1,.,few,TRBJ1-1,TGTGCCAGCAGTGACAGGGCGAGGAACACTGAAGCTTTCTTT,CASSDRARNTEAFF
TRBV24-1,.,.,TRBJ2-3,TGTGCCACCAGTGATTTCTCCCTTACTAGCACAGATACGCAGTATTTT,CATSDFSLTSTDTQYF
TRBV13,TRBD1,.,TRBJ2-7,TGTGCCAGCAGCTTAGGACAGGGGGGACACGAGCAGTACTTC,CASSLGQGGHEQYF
TRBV2,.,.,TRBJ1-2,TGTGCCAGCAGTGAAGCTGTATACTATGGCTACACCTTC,CASSEAVYYGYTF
TRBV6-4,.,few,TRBJ2-2,TGTGCCAGCAGTGACTCGACTTTAGACAGGCCGAACACCGGGGAGCTGTTTTTT,CASSDSTLDRPNTGELFF
TRBV5-5,.,few,TRBJ1-2,TGTGCCAGCAGCTTGGAAGGGGGTTCCACCTCGGACTATGGCTACACCTTC,CASSLEGGSTSDYGYTF
TRBV5-1,.,.,TRBJ2-5,TGCGCCAGCAGCTTGAGAGGTAACCAAGAGACCCAGTACTTC,CASSLRGNQETQYF
TRBV18,.,.,TRBJ2-7,TGTGCCAGCTCACCACCAAGGCGGATCCCCTACGAGCAGTACTTC,CASSPPRRIPYEQYF
TRBV5-1,.,.,TRBJ2-1,TGCGCCAGCAGCCCCGGGGGAGGCTACAATGAGCAGTTCTTC,CASSPGGGYNEQFF
TRBV9,.,.,TRBJ1-2,TGTGCCAGCCGACTGAGTGGAGGGAATGGCTACACCTTC,CASRLSGGNGYTF
TRBV14,TRBD1,few,TRBJ2-7,TGTGCCAGCAGCCAAGATAAGGTCCCGGGACAGGGTTTTCTTGGTAGCGAGCAGTACTTC,CASSQDKVPGQGFLGSEQYF
TRBV2,TRBD2,.,TRBJ2-5,TGTGCCGACTCTAGATGGAGCGGGGTAGAGACCCAGTACTTC,CADSRWSGVETQYF
TRBV18,TRBD1,few,TRBJ1-6,TGTGCCAGCTCACCGCCGGGACAGGCGGGTTCACCCCTCCACTTT,CASSPPGQAGSPLHF
TRBV28,.,.,TRBJ2-7,TGTGCCAGCAGCCTGTACGAGCAGTACTTC,CASSLYEQYF
TRBV29-1,TRBD2,.,TRBJ2-1,TGCAGCGCCGAAGGGACTATGTCTGGCAATGAGCAGTTCTTC,CSAEGTMSGNEQFF
TRBV25-1,TRBD1,.,TRBJ1-2,TGTGCCAGCAGGATGACAGGGAGCTATGGCTACACCTTC,CASRMTGSYGYTF